The rows below give T cell receptor beta chains drawn from one sample of a study of molecular identifiers for immune sequencing clone quantification. TCRdb reprocessed the PCR reads with MiXCR, giving one entry per CDR3 protein. The sample shows 300,000 to 400,000 distinct CDR3 sequences, around 21% of them seen only once. The sequencing sample was made of naive CD8+ T cells from blood, with Jurkat cell RNA spiked in. These receptors were taken from a human donor in good health. Some libraries in this study had Jurkat cell RNA spiked in. Both conserved end residues are part of each CDR3. The D gene is left open where the match is weak. The size field is filled for only some rows; it gives once, few, many or a size class.

cdr3_length d_call clone_size j_call v_call cdr3_nt cdr3_aa
14 - many TRBJ2-7 TRBV20-1 TGCAGTGCTAGAGATCCCAGGGTATCCTACGAGCAGTACTTC CSARDPRVSYEQYF
18 TRBD2 many TRBJ2-3 TRBV29-1 TGCAGCGTTGAAGAGGCTGGGACTAGCGGGGAATACACAGATACGCAGTATTTT CSVEEAGTSGEYTDTQYF
13 - many TRBJ2-3 TRBV12-3/TRBV12-4 TGTGCCAGCAGTAAAGGGAACACAGATACGCAGTATTTT CASSKGNTDTQYF
15 - many TRBJ2-3 TRBV2 TGTGCCAGCAGTGAAAGGCTAGTAAGGACAGATACGCAGTATTTT CASSERLVRTDTQYF
12 - many TRBJ2-2 TRBV29-1 TGCAGCGTTCACAGGGACACCGGGGAGCTGTTTTTT CSVHRDTGELFF
16 TRBD2 many TRBJ2-2 TRBV9 TGTGCCAGCAGCGAAAGGACTAGCTCGGGCACCGGGGAGCTGTTTTTT CASSERTSSGTGELFF
14 - few TRBJ1-2 TRBV28 TGTGCCAGCAGTTTATCCGGGGCCCTATATGGCTACACCTTC CASSLSGALYGYTF
15 - many TRBJ1-2 TRBV6-2/TRBV6-3 TGTGCCAGCAGCTTACTGGACAGCCGGAATGGGGGCTACACCTTC CASSLLDSRNGGYTF
16 - - TRBJ2-2 TRBV13 TGTGCCAGCAGCTCCACAACAGAGGCGGACACCGGGGAGCTGTTTTTT CASSSTTEADTGELFF
16 - few TRBJ2-3 TRBV6-1 TGTGCCAGCAGGCGCACAGGGAGGACTAGCACAGATACGCAGTATTTT CASRRTGRTSTDTQYF
18 - - TRBJ2-3 TRBV5-4 TGTGCCAGCAGCTTGGGCCAGGACCTAACCCTTATTACGGATACGCAGTATTTT CASSLGQDLTLITDTQYF
10 - many TRBJ2-7 TRBV6-1 TGTGCCAGCAGCGGGTTCGAGCAGTACTTC CASSGFEQYF
17 - - TRBJ2-3 TRBV3-1 TGTGCCAGCAGCCAACTTTCTCTGGCAGGCAGCACAGATACGCAGTATTTT CASSQLSLAGSTDTQYF
12 - many TRBJ1-1 TRBV29-1 TGCAGCGTCCAGGGGACGAACACTGAAGCTTTCTTT CSVQGTNTEAFF
16 TRBD2 many TRBJ2-3 TRBV30 TGTGCCTGGAGTGTAGGCACTAGCGGTAGCACAGATACGCAGTATTTT CAWSVGTSGSTDTQYF